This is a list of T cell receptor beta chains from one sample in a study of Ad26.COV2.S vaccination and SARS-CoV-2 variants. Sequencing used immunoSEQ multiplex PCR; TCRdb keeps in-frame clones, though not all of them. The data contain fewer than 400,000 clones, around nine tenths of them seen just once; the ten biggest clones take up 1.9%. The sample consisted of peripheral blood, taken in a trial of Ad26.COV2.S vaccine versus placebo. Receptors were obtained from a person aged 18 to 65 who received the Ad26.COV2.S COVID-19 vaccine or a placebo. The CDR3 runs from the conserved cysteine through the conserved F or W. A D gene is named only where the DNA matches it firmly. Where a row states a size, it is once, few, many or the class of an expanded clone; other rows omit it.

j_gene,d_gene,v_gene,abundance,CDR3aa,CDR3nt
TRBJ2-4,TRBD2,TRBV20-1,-,CSASGREAGIQYF,TGCAGTGCTAGTGGGCGGGAGGCAGGCATTCAGTACTTC
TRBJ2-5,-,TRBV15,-,CATSRGGVSETQYF,TGTGCCACCAGCAGAGGTGGGGTTTCGGAGACCCAGTACTTC
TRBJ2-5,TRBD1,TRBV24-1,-,CATSGTGTARETQYF,TGTGCCACCAGTGGCACCGGGACAGCCAGGGAGACCCAGTACTTC
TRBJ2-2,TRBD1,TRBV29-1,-,CSVEESPTGEPDGELFF,TGCAGCGTTGAAGAGTCCCCGACAGGGGAGCCCGACGGGGAGCTGTTTTTT
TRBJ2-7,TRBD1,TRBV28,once,CASSLSTGALPYEQYF,TGTGCCAGCAGTCTTTCTACAGGGGCGCTTCCCTACGAGCAGTACTTC
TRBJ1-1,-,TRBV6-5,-,CASAPVGGMNTEAFF,TGTGCCAGCGCCCCCGTCGGGGGAATGAACACTGAAGCTTTCTTT
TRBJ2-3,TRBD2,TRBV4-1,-,CASSPRLAGDTDTQYF,TGCGCCAGCAGCCCCCGACTAGCGGGAGACACAGATACGCAGTATTTT
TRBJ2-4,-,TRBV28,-,CASSIPGIQYF,TGTGCCAGCAGTATCCCCGGGATTCAGTACTTC
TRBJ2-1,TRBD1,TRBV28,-,CASSWGQGINEQFF,TGTGCCAGCAGTTGGGGACAGGGGATTAATGAGCAGTTCTTC
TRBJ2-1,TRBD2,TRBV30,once,CAWSRVAGAHNEQFF,TGTGCCTGGAGTAGAGTAGCGGGAGCCCACAATGAGCAGTTCTTC
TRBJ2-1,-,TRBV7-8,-,CASSLTPGEQFF,TGTGCCAGCAGCTTAACGCCAGGTGAGCAGTTCTTC
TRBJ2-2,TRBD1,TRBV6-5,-,CASSSGQGVGELFF,TGTGCCAGCAGCTCGGGACAGGGGGTCGGGGAGCTGTTTTTT
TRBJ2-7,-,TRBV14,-,CASSQHMSSYEQYF,TGTGCCAGCAGCCAACACATGAGCTCCTACGAGCAGTACTTC
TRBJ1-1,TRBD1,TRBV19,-,CASSVGQGATEAFF,TGTGCCAGTAGTGTAGGACAGGGGGCAACTGAAGCTTTCTTT
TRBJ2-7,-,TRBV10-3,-,CAISAQGPYEQYF,TGTGCCATCAGTGCACAGGGCCCCTACGAGCAGTACTTC
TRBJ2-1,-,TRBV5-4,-,CASSLVSSYNEQFF,TGTGCCAGCAGCTTGGTATCCTCCTACAATGAGCAGTTCTTC
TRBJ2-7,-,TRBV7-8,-,CASSLRLDYEQYF,TGTGCCAGCAGCCTCAGGTTAGACTACGAGCAGTACTTC
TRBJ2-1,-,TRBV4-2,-,CASSQGTPGSYNEQFF,TGTGCCAGCAGCCAGGGGACGCCCGGCTCCTACAATGAGCAGTTCTTC
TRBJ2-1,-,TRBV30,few,CAGYFNEQFF,TGTGCCGGATATTTCAATGAGCAGTTCTTC
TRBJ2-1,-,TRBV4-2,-,CASSQDPAGPYNEQFF,TGTGCCAGCAGCCAAGATCCAGCGGGCCCTTACAATGAGCAGTTCTTC
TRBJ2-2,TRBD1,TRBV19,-,CASSAGTGVFTGELFF,TGTGCCAGTAGCGCGGGGACAGGGGTTTTCACCGGGGAGCTGTTTTTT
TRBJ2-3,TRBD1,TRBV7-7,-,CASSLGVGQESTDTQYF,TGTGCCAGCAGCTTAGGAGTGGGACAGGAGAGCACAGATACGCAGTATTTT
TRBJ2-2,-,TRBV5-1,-,CASRVGSTNTGELFF,TGCGCCAGCAGGGTTGGGTCAACGAACACCGGGGAGCTGTTTTTT
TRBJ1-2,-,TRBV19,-,CASSIAPAVYYGYTF,TGTGCCAGTAGTATAGCTCCGGCAGTGTACTATGGCTACACCTTC
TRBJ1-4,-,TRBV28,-,CASSITPGLREKLFF,TGTGCCAGCAGTATAACCCCGGGTCTGCGTGAAAAACTGTTTTTT